This T cell receptor (beta chain) was documented in a study of shared clonotypes between healthy human individuals. Study results and caveats: The naive CD4 repertoires of a few donors were compared, and around 5% of clonotypes were shared. An expected dependence of interdonor clonotype sharing on sequencing depth was noted.

Germline V gene data show CDR1 as MNHNS and CDR2 as SASEGT. Deletions cut 2 bases from V and 7 bases from J, with 14 bases between. The length of the CDR3 is 14 residues. Only a few counts were recorded for this clone. The target antigen is unknown. Positively selected for CCR7, the CD45RO-negative cells used as naive CD8 cells excluded terminally differentiated effector memory CD45RA+ cells. Clones were read by immunoSEQ multiplex PCR, and TCRdb kept only the in-frame ones, dropping some. In the table there are some 800,000 clones, approximately 92% of which are singletons. The sample was naive CD8+ T cells sorted from blood. The source is a man between 25 and 39 years old in good health. J is TRBJ1-2 and V is TRBV6-1; D may be TRBD1 (5 bases). The CDR3 DNA is TGTGCCAGCAGTGAACTAGGCAGGGAAGGTGGCTACACCTTC. Amino acids: CASSELGREGGYTF.